The entry that follows covers one T cell receptor beta chain sequence. Measured with immunoSEQ multiplex PCR; TCRdb has only the in-frame clones, and not every one. The data show some 180,000 clones, around 88% seen once. These data originate in a study of blood T cell repertoires in COVID-19. Across the whole study: Nucleic acid was either cDNA or gDNA, and it came from T cells, B-cell-depleted T cells, or PBMCs.

CDR1 and CDR2 from the germline V gene are GTSNPN and SVGIG (reference sequence). CDR3 length: 13 amino acids. Trimming cost V 0 bases and J 4 bases, with 8 bases left between them. The sequence was collected from a woman between 65 and 79 years old who had recovered from COVID-19. This chain connects TRBV30 to TRBJ2-3; possible D gene TRBD1, 6 bases. The sequenced material came from peripheral blood. Here the CDR3 DNA reads TGTGCCTGGAGTGTAAAGGGGGCAGATACGCAGTATTTT. It translates to CAWSVKGADTQYF.